This T cell receptor (beta chain) comes out of a study of blood T cell repertoires in COVID-19. This CDR3 is built from 13 residues. Authors' methods: From reference gene primer amplification, estimates of nucleated cell counts were derived. Profiling relied on immunoSEQ multiplex PCR, and the TCRdb table lists in-frame clones only, not all of them. That table is the source of V, J and clone size, and D and trimming were worked out from the DNA. The sample has 83,000 or so clones, roughly 86% seen once. This receptor was obtained from a man of 80 years or more with active or convalescent COVID-19. The sample was peripheral blood. The chain links TRBV12-3 or TRBV12-4 to TRBJ1-1; possible D gene TRBD1, 5 bases. For the CDR3, the DNA is TGTGTCACGCGCGGGGGTATGAACACTGAAGCTTTCTTT. Its translation: CVTRGGMNTEAFF.